This record covers a single T cell receptor (beta chain). The CDR3 runs to 15 residues. Per the germline V gene, CDR1 is SGHKS and CDR2 is YYEKEE (reference sequence). Germline trimming cut 5 bases from V and 7 bases from J; bases unmatched to any gene: 11. Produced via immunoSEQ multiplex PCR; TCRdb's table is partial and in-frame only. The repertoire consists of 130,000 or so clones, with roughly 89% occurring once and the leading ten covering approximately 7.5%. The sample originates from a study of control samples from healthy donors and cancer patients. The chain uses TRBV5-5 and TRBJ2-4; TRBD1 matches at 8 bases. The receptor's source is a man aged 45-65 years with head and neck cancer. Material: PBMCs. The CDR3 DNA reads TGTGCCAGCAGTCCTACCTCCACAGGGGGGAACATTCAGTACTTC. Protein product: CASSPTSTGGNIQYF.